Below, 9 T cell receptor beta chains from the same sample are listed, as sequenced in a study of cytomegalovirus exposure and HLA in healthy donors (dated by TCRdb to 2017 to 2019). Receptor libraries were prepared by the immunoSEQ multiplex PCR assay. For the multiplex PCR, a mixture combining 60 forward primers for TCR Vbeta segments and 13 reverse primers for TCR Jbeta segments was used. Sourced from immuneACCESS, this table was stored by TCRdb with only in-frame sequences that have V and J called. A share of the clones is absent; for the studies checked, an unresolved V gene accounts for under half, and the remainder has no known explanation. This sample holds more than 100,000 clones; roughly 80% were observed only once. The ten largest clones take up 25% to 35% of the sample. The material sequenced was PBMCs. Receptors originate from a man in his sixties in good health and CMV-seropositive.

This clone came up once. The V gene is TRBV7-9, the J gene TRBJ1-2; 10 nucleotides agree with TRBD1. Germline V CDR1 and CDR2: SEHNR, FQNEAQ (reference sequence). The CDR3 consists of 19 residues. With 4 bases clipped from V and 4 bases from J, the junction kept 18 bases outside the gene matches. CDR3 in amino acids: CASSYNTFQTTGGLYGYTF. The DNA for the CDR3 is TGTGCCAGCAGCTACAACACCTTTCAGACGACAGGGGGCCTCTATGGCTACACCTTC.

The genes are TRBV7-9 and TRBJ2-7; D is undetermined. The CDR3 sequence is 12 residues long. CDR1 is SEHNR and CDR2 is FQNEAQ in the germline V gene (reference sequence). V was clipped by 3 bases and J by 0 bases, with 3 bases between them. The DNA of the CDR3 is TGTGCCAGCAGCTTCGGCTCCTACGAGCAGTACTTC. Amino acids: CASSFGSYEQYF. Full variable domain (missing parts from reference TRBV7-9 and TRBJ2-7): DTGVSQNPRHKITKRGQNVTFRCDPISEHNRLYWYRQTLGQGPEFLTYFQNEAQLEKSRLLSDRFSAERPKGSFSTLEIQRTEQGDSAMYLCASSFGSYEQYFGPGTRLTVT.

The CDR3 reads CASSWTAGSHNEQFF. In nucleotides, the CDR3 is TGCGCCAGCAGCTGGACAGCGGGATCCCACAATGAGCAGTTCTTC. The V gene is TRBV5-1, the J gene TRBJ2-1; tentatively, D is TRBD2 (7 bases). Looked up from germline, CDR1 is SGHRS and CDR2 is YFSETQ. The CDR3 spans 15 residues. The V and J ends lost 3 bases and 5 bases respectively, with 15 bases between them.

This chain joins TRBV27 and TRBJ1-2; D is uncertain. The CDR3 is 13 amino acids. The germline gives CDR1 MNHEY, CDR2 SMNVEV (reference sequence). Deletions cut 2 bases from V and 2 bases from J, with 6 bases between. The CDR3 nucleotides read TGTGCCAGCAGTTTAAACGGGAACTATGGCTACACCTTC. Its protein product is CASSLNGNYGYTF.

This clone showed up just once. The chain recombines TRBV7-8 with TRBJ1-1; D remains ambiguous. V shed 7 bases and J shed 3 bases, with 21 bases lying between them. This CDR3 has 16 residues. CDR1 is SGHVS and CDR2 is FQNEAQ in the germline V gene. The chain's CDR3 is CASTKTVREEDTEAFF. CDR3 coding DNA: TGTGCCAGCACTAAGACCGTCCGGGAGGAAGACACTGAAGCTTTCTTT. The whole variable domain, remainder taken from reference TRBV7-8 and TRBJ1-1, is GAGVSQSPRYKVAKRGQDVALRCDPISGHVSLFWYQQALGQGPEFLTYFQNEAQLDKSGLPSDRFFAERPEGSVSTLKIQRTQQEDSAVYLCASTKTVREEDTEAFFGQGTRLTVV.

The chain couples TRBV5-1 to TRBJ2-7; the match to TRBD2 covers 9 bases. The CDR3 totals 14 residues. The germline V gene has CDR1 SGHRS and CDR2 YFSETQ. V trimming: 1 base; J trimming: 7 bases; junction bases outside the gene matches: 6. The CDR3 region has the DNA TGCGCCAGCAGCTTGCCCCGAACTAGCGGGGAGCAGTACTTC. Translated, it gives CASSLPRTSGEQYF. Full variable domain (outside the CDR3, taken from reference TRBV5-1 and TRBJ2-7): KAGVTQTPRYLIKTRGQQVTLSCSPISGHRSVSWYQQTPGQGLQFLFEYFSETQRNKGNFPGRFSGRQFSNSRSEMNVSTLELGDSALYLCASSLPRTSGEQYFGPGTRLTVT.

J is TRBJ2-3 and V is TRBV9, with 7 bases lining up with TRBD2. The CDR3 length is 14 residues. The V and J ends lost 4 bases and 2 bases, in that order; junction bases with no gene match: 4. CDR1 SGDLS and CDR2 YYNGEE come from the germline V gene. CDR3: CASSSGTTTDTQYF. In DNA form, the CDR3 reads TGTGCCAGCAGCTCCGGGACTACCACAGATACGCAGTATTTT.

The V call is TRBV19, the J call TRBJ1-2, with D tentatively TRBD1 (5 bases). Germline-derived CDR1 and CDR2 are LNHDA and SQIVND (reference sequence). The CDR3 is 14 amino acids. With 2 bases removed from V and 6 bases from J, the gap between germline ends came to 13 bases. The CDR3 nucleotides are TGTGCCAGTAGTATAACCGCCAGGGTGGATGGCTACACCTTC. Amino acids: CASSITARVDGYTF.

The J gene is TRBJ2-7, the V gene TRBV28; 7 bases map to TRBD1. CDR3 length equals 14 residues. The junction had 11 bases not matched to a gene; V was cut back by 6 bases and J by 6 bases. Germline CDR1 MDHEN, CDR2 SYDVKM. The DNA of the CDR3 is TGTGCCAGCAGAAACCCACAGGGGCGATCCGAGCAGTACTTC. Translating gives CASRNPQGRSEQYF.